This T cell receptor beta chain was captured by sequencing in a study of CD8+CD57+ T cells in acquired aplastic anemia. Whole-study context: Quantities of DNA derived from sorted CD4+ and CD8+ cells averaged approximately 3 ug. Average CD4+ read depth in healthy donors was around 11 million reads. Study conclusions and caveats: Simpson's diversity of CD8+ cells was not significantly different in patients compared with controls.

With respect to this clonotype: The antigen is undetermined.

Deletions cut 8 bases from V and 4 bases from J, with 17 bases between. CDR1 and CDR2 from the germline V gene are KGHDR and SFDVKD. The CDR3 contains 14 residues. CDR3 and TCR beta VDJ profiling relied on a genomic DNA template. TCRdb ran MiXCR on the reads and lists one entry per CDR3 protein. This sample has about 160,000 distinct CDR3 sequences, with approximately 43% found just once. The chain is built from TRBV24-1 and TRBJ2-7; D is possibly TRBD1 or TRBD2 (5 bases each). The sample taken for sequencing was sorted CD4+, CD8+, or CD8+CD57+ T cells (not recorded which) from PBMCs. This sequence was found in a human donor in good health. The chain's CDR3 is CATTLTGTAYEQYF. The DNA for the CDR3 is TGTGCCACCACCCTAACCGGGACGGCTTACGAGCAGTACTTC.